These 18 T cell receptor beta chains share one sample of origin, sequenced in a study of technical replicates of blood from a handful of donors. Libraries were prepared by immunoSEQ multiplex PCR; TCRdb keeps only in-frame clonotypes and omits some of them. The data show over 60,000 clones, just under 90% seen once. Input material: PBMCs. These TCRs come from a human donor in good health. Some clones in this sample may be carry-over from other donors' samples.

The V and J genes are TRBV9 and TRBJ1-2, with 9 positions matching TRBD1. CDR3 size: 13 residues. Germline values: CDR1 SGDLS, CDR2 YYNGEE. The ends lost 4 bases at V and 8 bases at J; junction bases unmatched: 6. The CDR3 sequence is CASSLDRGGGYTF. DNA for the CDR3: TGTGCCAGCAGCTTGGACAGGGGCGGGGGCTACACCTTC. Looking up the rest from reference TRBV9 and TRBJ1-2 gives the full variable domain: DSGVTQTPKHLITATGQRVTLRCSPRSGDLSVYWYQQSLDQGLQFLIQYYNGEERAKGNILERFSAQQFPDLHSELNLSSLELGDSALYFCASSLDRGGGYTFGSGTRLTVV.

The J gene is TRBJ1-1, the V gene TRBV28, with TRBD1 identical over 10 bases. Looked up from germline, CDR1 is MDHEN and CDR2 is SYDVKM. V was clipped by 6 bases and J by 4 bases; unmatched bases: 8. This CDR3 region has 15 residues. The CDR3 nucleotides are TGTGCCAGCAGGAGACAGGGGGCTTGGGGCACTGAAGCTTTCTTT. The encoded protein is CASRRQGAWGTEAFF. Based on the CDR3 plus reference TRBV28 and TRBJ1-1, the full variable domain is DVKVTQSSRYLVKRTGEKVFLECVQDMDHENMFWYRQDPGLGLRLIYFSYDVKMKEKGDIPEGYSVSREKKERFSLILESASTNQTSMYLCASRRQGAWGTEAFFGQGTRLTVV.

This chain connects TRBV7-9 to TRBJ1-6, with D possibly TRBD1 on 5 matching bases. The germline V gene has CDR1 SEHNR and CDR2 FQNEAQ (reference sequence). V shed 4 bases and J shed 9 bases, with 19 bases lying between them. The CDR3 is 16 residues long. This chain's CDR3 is CASSSLGWGWSSPLHF. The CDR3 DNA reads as TGTGCCAGCAGCTCCCTGGGTTGGGGCTGGAGTTCACCCCTCCACTTT.

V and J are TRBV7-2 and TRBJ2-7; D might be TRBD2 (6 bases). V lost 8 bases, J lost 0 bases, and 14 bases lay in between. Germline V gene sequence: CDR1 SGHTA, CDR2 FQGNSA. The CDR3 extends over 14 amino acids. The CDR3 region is CASGSGTPSYEQYF. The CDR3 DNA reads TGTGCCAGCGGTTCGGGGACTCCCTCCTACGAGCAGTACTTC. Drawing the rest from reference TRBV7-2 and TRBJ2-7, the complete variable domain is GAGVSQSPSNKVTEKGKDVELRCDPISGHTALYWYRQSLGQGLEFLIYFQGNSAPDKSGLPSDRFSAERTGGSVSTLTIQRTQQEDSAVYLCASGSGTPSYEQYFGPGTRLTVT.

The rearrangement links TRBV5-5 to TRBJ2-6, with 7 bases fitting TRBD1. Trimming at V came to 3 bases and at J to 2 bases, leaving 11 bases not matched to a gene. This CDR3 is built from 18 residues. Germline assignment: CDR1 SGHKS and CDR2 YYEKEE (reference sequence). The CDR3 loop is CASSSRDRALPGANVLTF. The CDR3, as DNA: TGTGCCAGCAGCTCTCGGGACAGAGCCCTCCCTGGGGCCAACGTCCTGACTTTC.

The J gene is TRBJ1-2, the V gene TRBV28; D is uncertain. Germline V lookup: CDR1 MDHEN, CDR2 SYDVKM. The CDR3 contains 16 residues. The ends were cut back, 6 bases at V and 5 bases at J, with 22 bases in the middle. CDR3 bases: TGTGCCAGCAGCCGAGACCGGGTCCTGTACGGTTATGGCTACACCTTC. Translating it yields CASSRDRVLYGYGYTF.

CDR3 in DNA: TGTGCCAGCATCAGGCTATCCGATAACTACGAGCAGTACTTC. Translation: CASIRLSDNYEQYF. This chain links TRBV2 with TRBJ2-7; no definite D call. The CDR3 extends over 14 amino acids. The germline CDR1 and CDR2 sequences are SNHLY and FYNNEI. Between the trimmed V and J ends, which lost 7 bases and 3 bases, there was a span of 16 bases.

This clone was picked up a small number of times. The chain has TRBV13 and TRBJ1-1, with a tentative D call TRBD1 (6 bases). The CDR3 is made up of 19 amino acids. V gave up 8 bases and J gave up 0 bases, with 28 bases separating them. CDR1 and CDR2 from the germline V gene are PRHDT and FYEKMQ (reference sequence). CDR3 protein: CASQRTISWGGRVNTEAFF. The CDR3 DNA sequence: TGTGCCAGCCAGAGGACAATTTCCTGGGGGGGGCGAGTGAACACTGAAGCTTTCTTT.

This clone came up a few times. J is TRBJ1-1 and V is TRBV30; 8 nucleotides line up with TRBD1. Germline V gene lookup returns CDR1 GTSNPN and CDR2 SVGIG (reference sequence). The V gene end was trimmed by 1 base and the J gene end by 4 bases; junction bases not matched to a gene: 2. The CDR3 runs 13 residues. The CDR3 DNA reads TGTGCCTGGAGTGCCACAGGGGGCACTGAAGCTTTCTTT. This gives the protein CAWSATGGTEAFF.

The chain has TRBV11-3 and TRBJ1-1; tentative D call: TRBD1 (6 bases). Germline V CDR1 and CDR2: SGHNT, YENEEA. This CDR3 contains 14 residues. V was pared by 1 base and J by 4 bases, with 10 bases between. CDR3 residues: CASSLGGGRTEAFF. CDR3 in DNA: TGTGCCAGCAGCTTAGGAGGGGGTCGCACTGAAGCTTTCTTT.

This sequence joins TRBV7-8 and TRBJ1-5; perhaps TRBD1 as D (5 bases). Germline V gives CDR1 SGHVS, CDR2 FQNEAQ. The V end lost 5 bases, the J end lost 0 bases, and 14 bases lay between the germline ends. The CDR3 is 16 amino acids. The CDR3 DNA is TGTGCCAGCAGCCCCGCCTCAGGGTTTAGCAATCAGCCCCAGCATTTT. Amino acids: CASSPASGFSNQPQHF. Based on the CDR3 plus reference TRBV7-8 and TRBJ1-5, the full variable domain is GAGVSQSPRYKVAKRGQDVALRCDPISGHVSLFWYQQALGQGPEFLTYFQNEAQLDKSGLPSDRFFAERPEGSVSTLKIQRTQQEDSAVYLCASSPASGFSNQPQHFGDGTRLSIL.

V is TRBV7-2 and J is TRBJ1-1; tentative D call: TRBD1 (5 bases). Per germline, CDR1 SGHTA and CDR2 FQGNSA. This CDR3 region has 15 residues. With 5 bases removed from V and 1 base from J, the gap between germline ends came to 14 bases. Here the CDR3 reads CASSPRRQGNTEAFF. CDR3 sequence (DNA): TGTGCCAGCAGCCCCAGAAGGCAGGGGAACACTGAAGCTTTCTTT.

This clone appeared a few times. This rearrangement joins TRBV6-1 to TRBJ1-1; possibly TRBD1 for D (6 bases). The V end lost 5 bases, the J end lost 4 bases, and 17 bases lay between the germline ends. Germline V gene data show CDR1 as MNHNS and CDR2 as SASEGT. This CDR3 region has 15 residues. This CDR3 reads CASSPKGARGTEAFF. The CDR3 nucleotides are TGTGCCAGCAGTCCGAAAGGGGCCAGGGGCACTGAAGCTTTCTTT.

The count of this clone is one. Written as DNA, the CDR3 is TGTGCCAGCAGTGAATTTGGGAGCGTTTCACCCCTCCACTTT. This translates into CASSEFGSVSPLHF. The chain carries TRBV25-1 and TRBJ1-6, with D unresolved. Germline V CDR1 and CDR2: MGHDK, SYGVNS. CDR3 length: 14 amino acids. Trimming pared 1 base from V and 9 bases from J, leaving 10 bases between.

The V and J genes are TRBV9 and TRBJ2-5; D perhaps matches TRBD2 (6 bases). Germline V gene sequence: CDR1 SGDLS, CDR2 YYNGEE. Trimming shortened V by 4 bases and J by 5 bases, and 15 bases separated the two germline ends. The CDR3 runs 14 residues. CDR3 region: CASSRRGWRETQYF. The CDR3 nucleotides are TGTGCCAGCAGCCGGAGGGGCTGGAGGGAGACCCAGTACTTC. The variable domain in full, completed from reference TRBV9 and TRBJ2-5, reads DSGVTQTPKHLITATGQRVTLRCSPRSGDLSVYWYQQSLDQGLQFLIQYYNGEERAKGNILERFSAQQFPDLHSELNLSSLELGDSALYFCASSRRGWRETQYFGPGTRLLVL.

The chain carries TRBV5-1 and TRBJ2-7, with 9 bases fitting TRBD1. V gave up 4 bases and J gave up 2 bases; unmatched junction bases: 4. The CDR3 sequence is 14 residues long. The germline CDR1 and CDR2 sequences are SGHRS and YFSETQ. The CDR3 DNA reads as TGCGCCAGCAGCGCTGGACAGGGGCCCTACGAGCAGTACTTC. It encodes CASSAGQGPYEQYF.

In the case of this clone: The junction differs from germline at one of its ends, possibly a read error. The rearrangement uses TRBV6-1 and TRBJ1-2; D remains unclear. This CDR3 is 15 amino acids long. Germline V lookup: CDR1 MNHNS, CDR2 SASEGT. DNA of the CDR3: TGTGCCAGCGGTGAAGTGACTGCCGAGAACTATGGCTACACCTTC. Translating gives CASGEVTAENYGYTF.

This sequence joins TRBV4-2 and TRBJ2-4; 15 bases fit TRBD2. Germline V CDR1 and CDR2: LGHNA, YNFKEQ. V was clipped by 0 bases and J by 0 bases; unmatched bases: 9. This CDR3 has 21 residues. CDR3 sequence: CASSQDLGLAGGRGAKNIQYF. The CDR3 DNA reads TGTGCCAGCAGCCAAGATCTGGGACTAGCGGGGGGACGGGGAGCCAAAAACATTCAGTACTTC.